These T cell receptor beta chains were read from a single sample in a study of cytomegalovirus exposure and HLA in healthy donors. Libraries were prepared by immunoSEQ multiplex PCR; TCRdb keeps only in-frame clonotypes and omits some of them. The sample gives fewer than 150,000 clones, around 77% of which show up once; about 3.9% is in the top ten. Specimen: PBMCs. These receptors were obtained from a human donor in good health. Each CDR3 is given with its conserved first and last residue. Fields, in order: clone size, V gene, J gene, D gene, CDR3 DNA, CDR3 protein. The D gene is left open where the match is weak. Only part of the rows carry a size: once, few, many, or a class if the clone is expanded.

>.|TRBV19|TRBJ2-5|TRBD2
TGTGCCAGTAGTAGAAGCGGGAGTATGGTGGAGACCCAGTACTTC
CASSRSGSMVETQYF
>few|TRBV13|TRBJ2-2|TRBD2
TGTGCCAGCAGCTTGGACACTAGCGGGAGCACCGGGGAGCTGTTTTTT
CASSLDTSGSTGELFF
>.|TRBV27|TRBJ2-5|.
TGTGCCAGCAGTTCAGGGTATGGAGAGACCCAGTACTTC
CASSSGYGETQYF
>.|TRBV28|TRBJ2-5|.
TGTGCCAGCAGTTTTGACCTGCGGGACCCTTCGAAGCAGTACTTC
CASSFDLRDPSKQYF
>.|TRBV5-1|TRBJ2-5|TRBD2
TGCGCCAGCAGCTTGGGGGGTAGCGGGGACAAAGAGACCCAGTACTTC
CASSLGGSGDKETQYF
>.|TRBV7-6|TRBJ2-1|TRBD1
TGTGCCAGCAGCTTATACCGCAACAGGGGCAATGAGCAGTTCTTC
CASSLYRNRGNEQFF
>.|TRBV28|TRBJ2-1|TRBD2
TGTGCCAGCAGTTTAGGGACTATCCGGAATGAGCAGTTCTTC
CASSLGTIRNEQFF
>.|TRBV5-1|TRBJ2-7|TRBD2
TGCGCCAGCAGCTTGGGCTCGTCGGGAGGGGGTTACGAGCAGTACTTC
CASSLGSSGGGYEQYF
>.|TRBV7-2|TRBJ1-2|TRBD1
TGTGCCAGCAGCGCGCAGCCAGGGGGCGGGTCGGGTGGCTACACCTTC
CASSAQPGGGSGGYTF
>few|TRBV6-1|TRBJ2-7|.
TGTGCCAGCAAACAACCGGGACTCAACTACGAGCAGTACTTC
CASKQPGLNYEQYF
>.|TRBV18|TRBJ2-7|TRBD2
TGTGCCAGCTCACCCCTCGCTAGCGGGAGCTCCTACGAGCAGTACTTC
CASSPLASGSSYEQYF
>few|TRBV11-3|TRBJ2-1|.
TGTGCCAGCAGCTTAGATCTAGTTCATGAGCAGTTCTTC
CASSLDLVHEQFF
>.|TRBV9|TRBJ1-4|TRBD1
TGTGCCAGCAGCGGACAGACAGGGGGTTATGAAAAACTGTTTTTT
CASSGQTGGYEKLFF
>few|TRBV19|TRBJ2-2|.
TGTGCCAGTAGTATATGGGGGGTCGGCACCGGGGAGCTGTTTTTT
CASSIWGVGTGELFF
>.|TRBV2|TRBJ2-1|TRBD2
TGTGCCAGCAGATTAGCGGGAGGGGGAAATGAGCAGTTCTTC
CASRLAGGGNEQFF
>.|TRBV28|TRBJ1-1|.
TGTGCCAGCAGTTTATCCGGGGGGAACACTGAAGCTTTCTTT
CASSLSGGNTEAFF
>.|TRBV5-1|TRBJ1-5|.
TGCGCCAGCAGCTTGGGGACTACTAATCAGCCCCAGCATTTT
CASSLGTTNQPQHF
>.|TRBV6-6|TRBJ1-5|TRBD1
TGTGCCAGCAGTTACATACAGGGGGCAGAGCCCCAGCATTTT
CASSYIQGAEPQHF
>.|TRBV12-5|TRBJ2-7|TRBD1
TGTGCTAGTGGTATAGGACAGGGGGCCACCTACGAGCAGTACTTC
CASGIGQGATYEQYF
>.|TRBV6-4|TRBJ2-6|.
TGTGCCAGCAGTGACTCCGACAGCAACTCTGGGGCCAACGTCCTGACTTTC
CASSDSDSNSGANVLTF
>.|TRBV15|TRBJ2-3|.
TGTGCCACCAGCAGAGATGGCGCTAGCGAAGATACGCAGTATTTT
CATSRDGASEDTQYF
>.|TRBV30|TRBJ2-1|TRBD2
TGTGCCTGGAGTGAGAGGGGACTAGTAGCCCGTGAGCAGTTCTTC
CAWSERGLVAREQFF
>.|TRBV5-4|TRBJ1-4|TRBD1
TGTGCCAGCAGCGCCTCGACAGGGTTAAATGAAAAACTGTTTTTT
CASSASTGLNEKLFF
>.|TRBV19|TRBJ2-1|.
TGTGCCAGTAGTAACATCCCTGGCTCGAGCGGGCTATACAATGAGCAGTTCTTC
CASSNIPGSSGLYNEQFF
>.|TRBV11-2|TRBJ2-7|TRBD1
TGTGCCAGCAGCACCCGGACAGGATTCGGCTACGAGCAGTACTTC
CASSTRTGFGYEQYF
>once|TRBV21-1|TRBJ2-5|.
TGTGCCAGCAGCAACGAAGAGCCAGGACAGGGGGGACAAGAGACCCAGTACTTC
CASSNEEPGQGGQETQYF
>.|TRBV14|TRBJ2-1|.
TGTGCCAGCAGCTATGTCCCCTATGAGCAGTTCTTC
CASSYVPYEQFF
>.|TRBV29-1|TRBJ1-2|TRBD1
TGCAGCGTTGTTCCTGGGACAGGGGATTATGGCTACACCTTC
CSVVPGTGDYGYTF
>few|TRBV7-6|TRBJ2-6|TRBD1
TGTGCCAGCAGCAACAGGGGGCGATCGCCCAACGTCCTGACTTTC
CASSNRGRSPNVLTF
>.|TRBV4-1|TRBJ2-2|.
TGCGCCAGCAGCCTGGGGGAGGCAACCGGGGAGCTGTTTTTT
CASSLGEATGELFF
>.|TRBV5-1|TRBJ1-1|TRBD1
TGCGCCAGCAGCCCCGGGGGCCGGACAGGGGGAATGAACACTGAAGCTTTCTTT
CASSPGGRTGGMNTEAFF
>few|TRBV7-9|TRBJ2-7|.
TGTGCCAGCAGCCCAGAGGGAGCTTACGAGCAGTACTTC
CASSPEGAYEQYF
>few|TRBV25-1|TRBJ1-4|.
TGTGCCAGCAGTGATCATGGGCAGAATAATGAAAAACTGTTTTTT
CASSDHGQNNEKLFF
>.|TRBV11-2|TRBJ2-7|.
TGTGCCAGCAGCCGCGCCTACGAGCAGTACTTC
CASSRAYEQYF
>.|TRBV18|TRBJ1-1|TRBD1
TGTGCCAGCTCACCCGTCCCAAGGACAGGGGGGAACACTGAAGCTTTCTTT
CASSPVPRTGGNTEAFF
>.|TRBV27|TRBJ2-2|TRBD1
TGTGCCAGCAAACCACTGGACAGGGGTGTGTTGTTTTTT
CASKPLDRGVLFF
>few|TRBV2|TRBJ2-4|.
TGTGCCAGCAGTAGGGAACAGCTAGCCAAAAACAGTCAGTACTTC
CASSREQLAKNSQYF
>.|TRBV6-6|TRBJ1-1|.
TGTGCCAGCAGACAAGACAGGACTGAAGCTTTCTTT
CASRQDRTEAFF
>.|TRBV2|TRBJ2-5|TRBD2
TGTGCCGCCCGAACGGGAGGTCTTTGGAGGGAGACCCAGTACTTC
CAARTGGLWRETQYF
>.|TRBV18|TRBJ1-1|.
TGTGCCAGCTCCCCCGAGGTGAACACTGAAGCTTTCTTT
CASSPEVNTEAFF
>.|TRBV5-1|TRBJ1-1|.
TGCGCCAGCAGAGCAGGAATGAACACTGAAGCTTTCTTT
CASRAGMNTEAFF